This TCR beta chain was obtained from a study of cytomegalovirus exposure and HLA in healthy donors. The study, taken as a whole, reports: One later analysis reportedly identified an Asian-associated ancestry cluster that showed fewer N-insertions than the roughly 620-donor mean. Analyses of presence/absence relied on an assumption of roughly uniform sequencing depth across donors. For TCR beta chains, V- and J-gene trimming was later linked to a missense DCLRE1C variant.

The CDR3 spans 14 residues. Germline trimming cut 7 bases from V and 5 bases from J; bases unmatched to any gene: 6. In germline, CDR1 is SGHRS, CDR2 YFSETQ. This clone was seen only a few times. What it binds is unknown. Likely unrecorded immune exposures existed in these nominally healthy donors. PCR involved 60 Vbeta and 13 Jbeta primers. TCRdb's table, derived via immunoSEQ multiplex PCR, lists solely in-frame clones and lacks some. The sample holds over 150,000 clones, around 83% seen once. The sample comprised PBMCs. The sequence was obtained from a girl aged 2 to 9 in good health and CMV-seropositive. The chain uses TRBV5-1 and TRBJ1-4, with 9 bases fitting TRBD1. This CDR3 is CASGPGTGNEKLFF. In DNA form, the CDR3 reads TGCGCCAGCGGCCCCGGGACAGGGAATGAAAAACTGTTTTTT.